The source of this T cell receptor (beta chain) is a study of molecular identifiers for immune sequencing clone quantification. Each CDR3 protein gets one entry after TCRdb re-called the PCR reads with MiXCR. The sample records about 640,000 distinct CDR3 sequences, 20% being singletons. This clonotype was counted only a few times. Sequences were obtained from naive CD8+ T cells from blood, with Jurkat cell RNA spiked in. Subset in this sample: FACS-sorted CD8+CD4-CCR7+CD45RA+ naive T cells. The source of this sequence is a human donor in good health. Some libraries in this study had Jurkat cell RNA spiked in.

CDR3: CASSIGEGYNEQFF. The CDR3 nucleotides read TGTGCCAGTAGTATAGGGGAGGGGTACAATGAGCAGTTCTTC. J is TRBJ2-1 and V is TRBV19; 7 nucleotides line up with TRBD2. CDR3 length: 14 amino acids. Germline V CDR1 and CDR2: LNHDA, SQIVND (reference sequence). V lost 1 base, J lost 4 bases, and 1 base stayed unmatched.